The clone carrying this T cell receptor (beta chain) showed up just a few times. The antigen remains undetermined. This entry comes from a study of Ad26.COV2.S vaccination and SARS-CoV-2 variants. V lost 2 bases, J lost 0 bases, and 5 bases lay in between. Per the germline V gene, CDR1 is SGHRS and CDR2 is YFSETQ. The CDR3 totals 13 residues. TCRdb keeps only in-frame clones here, not all; method: immunoSEQ multiplex PCR. The table has around 100,000 clones, roughly 75% seen once. Regarding the study as a whole: Measurement of non-spike TCR breadth gave similar results in vaccine and placebo recipients. Vaccinees reportedly had broad spike-specific CD8+ and CD4+ T cell responses.

Here the sequenced sample was peripheral blood, taken after recovery from COVID-19. The rearrangement links TRBV5-1 to TRBJ2-5; no definite D call. The origin of this receptor is a human donor who had recovered from COVID-19. CDR3 sequence (DNA): TGCGCCAGCAGCTTCCCGAACCAAGAGACCCAGTACTTC. Translation: CASSFPNQETQYF.